This T cell receptor beta chain was identified in a study of blood T cell repertoires in COVID-19. Overall study context: Researchers got acute and convalescent COVID-19 samples from the United States, Italy and Spain. Sources were T cells, B-cell-depleted T cells, or PBMCs; the material itself was cDNA or gDNA.

The CDR3 is 16 residues long. Between the trimmed V and J ends, which lost 5 bases and 1 base, there was a span of 17 bases. Per the germline V gene, CDR1 is SGHVS and CDR2 is FNYEAQ. This clone was recorded only once. Authors' analysis steps: The authors estimated nucleated cell counts from reference gene primer amplification. The method was immunoSEQ multiplex PCR; TCRdb's version includes in-frame clones alone and lacks a portion of them. The V and J calls and the clone size are those of that table, but D and trimming were determined from the DNA. In the table there are some 82,000 clones, 65% to 85% of which are singletons.

V and J are TRBV7-6 and TRBJ2-5; weak D call: TRBD1 (5 bases). The sequence was obtained from a man at least 80 years old with active or convalescent COVID-19. Sequenced material: peripheral blood. The CDR3 spells CASSASRAQGQETQYF. In nucleotides, the CDR3 is TGTGCCAGCAGCGCAAGCAGGGCCCAGGGCCAAGAGACCCAGTACTTC.